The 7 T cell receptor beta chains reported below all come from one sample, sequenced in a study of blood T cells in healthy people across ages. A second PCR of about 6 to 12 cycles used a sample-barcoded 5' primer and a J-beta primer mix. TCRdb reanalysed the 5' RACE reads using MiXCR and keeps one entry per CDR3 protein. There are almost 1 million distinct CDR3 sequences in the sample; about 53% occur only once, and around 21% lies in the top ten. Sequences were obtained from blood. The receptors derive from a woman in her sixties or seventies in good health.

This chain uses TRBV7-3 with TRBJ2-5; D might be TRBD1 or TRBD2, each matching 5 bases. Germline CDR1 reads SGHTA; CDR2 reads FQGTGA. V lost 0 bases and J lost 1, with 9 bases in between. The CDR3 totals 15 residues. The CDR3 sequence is CASSLTGLAQETQYF. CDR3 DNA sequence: TGTGCCAGCAGCTTAACGGGGCTAGCCCAAGAGACCCAGTACTTC.

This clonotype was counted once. CDR3 residues: CASSLGGTGRSYEQYF. The CDR3, as DNA: TGTGCCAGCAGTTTAGGGGGGACAGGCCGCTCCTACGAGCAGTACTTC. This sequence joins TRBV12-3 or TRBV12-4 and TRBJ2-7; 8 bases map to TRBD1. The CDR3 spans 16 residues. Losses at the gene ends were 1 base for V and 0 bases for J; bases not matched to a gene: 5.

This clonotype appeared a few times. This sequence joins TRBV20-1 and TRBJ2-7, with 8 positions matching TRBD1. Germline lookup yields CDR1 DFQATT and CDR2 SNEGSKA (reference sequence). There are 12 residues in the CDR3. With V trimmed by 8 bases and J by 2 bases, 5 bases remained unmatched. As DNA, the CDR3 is TGCAGTCCACAGGGGGGAGCCTACGAGCAGTACTTC. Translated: CSPQGGAYEQYF.

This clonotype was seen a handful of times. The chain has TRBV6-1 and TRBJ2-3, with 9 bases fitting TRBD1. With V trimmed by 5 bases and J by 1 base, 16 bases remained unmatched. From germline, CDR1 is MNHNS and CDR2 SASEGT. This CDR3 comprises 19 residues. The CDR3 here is CASSPAAGTGTVGTDTQYF. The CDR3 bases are TGTGCCAGCAGTCCAGCGGCCGGGACAGGGACAGTGGGCACAGATACGCAGTATTTT.

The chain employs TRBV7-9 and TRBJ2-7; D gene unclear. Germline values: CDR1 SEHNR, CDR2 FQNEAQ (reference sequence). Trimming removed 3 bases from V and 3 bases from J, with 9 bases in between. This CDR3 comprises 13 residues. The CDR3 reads CASSLDGIYEQYF. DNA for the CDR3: TGTGCCAGCAGCTTGGACGGAATCTACGAGCAGTACTTC. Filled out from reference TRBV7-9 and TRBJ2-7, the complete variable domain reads DTGVSQNPRHKITKRGQNVTFRCDPISEHNRLYWYRQTLGQGPEFLTYFQNEAQLEKSRLLSDRFSAERPKGSFSTLEIQRTEQGDSAMYLCASSLDGIYEQYFGPGTRLTVT.

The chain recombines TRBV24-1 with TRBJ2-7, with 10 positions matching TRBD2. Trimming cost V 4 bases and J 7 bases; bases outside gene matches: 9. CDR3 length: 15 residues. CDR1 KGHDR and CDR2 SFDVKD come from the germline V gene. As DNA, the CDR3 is TGTGCCACCAGTGACCCGGGACTAGCGTTAAATGAGCAGTACTTC. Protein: CATSDPGLALNEQYF.

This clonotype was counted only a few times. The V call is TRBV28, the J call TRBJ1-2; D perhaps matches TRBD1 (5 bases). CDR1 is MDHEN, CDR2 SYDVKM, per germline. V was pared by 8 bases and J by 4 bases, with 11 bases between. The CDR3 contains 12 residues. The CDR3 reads CASAGRGYGYTF. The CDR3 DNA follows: TGTGCCAGCGCGGGGCGCGGCTATGGCTACACCTTC.